The 30 T cell receptor beta chains below come from one sample, sequenced in a study of immune characterization of retroperitoneal liposarcoma. Each CDR3 protein gets one entry after TCRdb re-called the PCR reads with MiXCR. In the table there are 8,500 or so distinct CDR3 sequences, just over 40% of which are singletons. The sample taken for sequencing was tumor tissue. These TCRs come from a male donor with retroperitoneal liposarcoma.

By its share, this clonotype is medium-sized. V is TRBV7-6 and J is TRBJ2-1; D is perhaps TRBD2 (6 bases). The better agreement between TRBJ2-7 and the DNA end casts doubt on the J call. Germline CDR1 and CDR2: SGHVS and FNYEAQ. The CDR3 has 14 amino acids. Here the CDR3 DNA reads TGTGCCAGCACCTTTACCGGGAGTGACAATGAGCAGTACTTC. It codes for CASTFTGSDNEQYF.

The V and J genes are TRBV6-6 and TRBJ2-5, with D tentatively TRBD1 or TRBD2 (5 bases each). The length of the CDR3 is 14 residues. Germline V gives CDR1 MNHNY, CDR2 SVGAGI (reference sequence). Trimming removed 5 bases at V and 7 bases at J, with 17 bases between. The CDR3 DNA reads as TGTGCCAGCAGTGACACAGGAAGGAGGAGGACCCAGTACTTC. Translation: CASSDTGRRRTQYF.

The rearrangement links TRBV6-1 to TRBJ2-5, with 14 bases identical to TRBD2. The CDR3 is 15 residues long. The V and J ends lost 8 bases and 11 bases, in that order; junction bases with no gene match: 13. In germline, CDR1 is MNHNS, CDR2 SASEGT. The CDR3 region is CASGIRLAGGREQYF. CDR3 nucleotide sequence: TGTGCCAGCGGAATCCGACTAGCGGGGGGGCGTGAGCAGTACTTC.

In this sample, this clonotype is large. V gene TRBV6-1 combines with J gene TRBJ2-5, with unresolved D. This CDR3 has 14 amino acids. The germline gives CDR1 MNHNS, CDR2 SASEGT. Trimming cost V 6 bases and J 0 bases, with 11 bases left between them. CDR3 sequence reads: CASSTSWYQETQYF. DNA for the CDR3: TGTGCCAGCAGCACAAGTTGGTACCAAGAGACCCAGTACTTC.

The CDR3 protein is CASRMAGGPSDEQFF. The CDR3 DNA reads TGTGCCAGCAGGATGGCGGGAGGGCCAAGCGATGAGCAGTTCTTC. This rearrangement joins TRBV6-1 to TRBJ2-5; 9 bases line up with TRBD2. The DNA end is more similar to TRBJ2-1, so the J call may be wrong. The CDR3 extends over 15 amino acids. Germline CDR1 and CDR2: MNHNS and SASEGT.

The genes are TRBV7-2 and TRBJ2-1, with 10 nucleotides matching TRBD1. There are 16 residues in the CDR3. J gave up 13 bases and V 2 bases, and 14 bases lay outside the gene matches. Per the germline V gene, CDR1 is SGHTA and CDR2 is FQGNSA. CDR3 residues: CASSLSSGQGKNIQFF. The DNA of the CDR3 is TGTGCCAGCAGCTTAAGTTCGGGACAGGGGAAAAACATTCAGTTCTTC.

The rearrangement joins TRBV6-6 to TRBJ2-3; TRBD1 is a possible D gene (5 bases). This CDR3 has 15 amino acids. Per the germline V gene, CDR1 is MNHNY and CDR2 is SVGAGI (reference sequence). The germline V and J ends were trimmed by 5 bases and 4 bases, with 16 bases remaining between them. In nucleotides, the CDR3 is TGTGCCAGCAGTGCTACAGGTTTTCCGGCAGATACGCAGTATTTT. Protein product: CASSATGFPADTQYF.

The rearrangement links TRBV7-8 to TRBJ2-5; TRBD1 is a possible D gene (8 bases). This CDR3 is built from 19 residues. V was cut by 7 bases and J by 3 bases, with 30 bases left in between. The germline V gene encodes CDR1 SGHVS and CDR2 FQNEAQ. CDR3: CASTLPPQGGAFTEETQYF. CDR3 in DNA: TGTGCCAGCACCCTACCCCCACAGGGGGGGGCCTTTACTGAAGAGACCCAGTACTTC.

This clonotype is classed as medium-sized. The V call is TRBV7-9, the J call TRBJ2-1, with TRBD1 matching 9 bases. The last part of the DNA fits TRBJ2-7 better; the J call may be wrong. There are 15 residues in the CDR3. Germline-derived CDR1 and CDR2 are SEHNR and FQNEAQ (reference sequence). The CDR3 sequence: CASSLASDRGDEQYF. CDR3 nucleotide sequence: TGTGCCAGCAGCTTAGCATCCGACAGGGGGGACGAGCAGTACTTC.

As for this clonotype: Compared with germline, one end of the junction differs, possibly owing to a read error. V usage is TRBV7-8 and J usage is TRBJ2-1, with D maybe TRBD2 (7 bases). The germline V gene has CDR1 SGHVS and CDR2 FQNEAQ. CDR3 length: 14 amino acids. The CDR3 loop is CASTLGGGQETQFF. In nucleotides, the CDR3 is TGTGCCAGCACCTTAGGGGGGGGGCAAGAGACCCAGTTCTTC.

The gene calls are TRBV6-1 and TRBJ1-5; TRBD1 is a possible D gene (5 bases). This CDR3 contains 17 residues. CDR1 is MNHNS, CDR2 SASEGT, per germline. V lost 5 bases and J lost 1, with 18 bases in between. The CDR3 loop is CASSYTSRQGSNQPQHF. The CDR3 region has the DNA TGTGCCAGCAGTTACACTTCTAGGCAGGGCAGCAATCAGCCCCAGCATTTT.

The rearrangement joins TRBV6-8 to TRBJ2-6; no reliable D call. V was pared by 7 bases and J by 0 bases, with 7 bases between. CDR3 size: 14 residues. Germline V gives CDR1 MNHGY, CDR2 SAAAGT. DNA of the CDR3: TGTGCCAGCACAGTCTCCTCTGGGGCCAACGTCCTGACTTTC. As protein: CASTVSSGANVLTF.

In DNA form, the CDR3 reads TGTGCCAGCAGTTTTATCCTAGCGGCTTCCTACAATGAGCAGTACTTC. Protein: CASSFILAASYNEQYF. V is TRBV12-3 or TRBV12-4 and J is TRBJ2-5; TRBD2 matches 7 bases. The CDR3 spans 16 residues. The ends lost 3 bases at V and 11 bases at J; junction bases unmatched: 18.

A few counts support this clonotype. The chain couples TRBV6-1 to TRBJ2-2, with a possible D match to TRBD2 (6 bases). CDR3 length: 17 residues. V lost 5 bases and J lost 2, with 18 bases in between. CDR1 and CDR2 from the germline V gene are MNHNS and SASEGT. CDR3 amino acids: CASSPSGTDLNTGELFF. The DNA of the CDR3 is TGTGCCAGCAGTCCATCCGGGACTGACTTAAACACCGGGGAGCTGTTTTTT.

This clonotype was seen only once. The missing conserved phenylalanine or tryptophan at the end of this CDR3 makes a read error likely. The V and J genes are TRBV4-1 and TRBJ2-5; 9 nucleotides align to TRBD2. This CDR3 spans 14 amino acids. CDR1 is MGHRA and CDR2 is YSYEKL in the germline V gene. V gave up 6 bases and J gave up 1 base; unmatched junction bases: 3. In nucleotides, the CDR3 is TGCGCCAGCAGACGGACTAGCGCCCAAGAGACCCAGTACTGC. It translates to CASRRTSAQETQYC.

In this sample, this clonotype turned up a few times. The rearrangement joins TRBV7-2 to TRBJ2-3; 8 bases line up with TRBD2. This CDR3 has 18 amino acids. J was trimmed by 1 base and V by 5 bases; bases with no gene match: 14. CDR1 is SGHTA, CDR2 FQGNSA, per germline. DNA of the CDR3: TGTGCCAGCAGCACCAAAATCCGGGGGGGGTCTGGCACAGATACGCAGTATTTT. It codes for CASSTKIRGGSGTDTQYF.

This clonotype was picked up a small number of times. The J gene is TRBJ2-1, the V gene TRBV10-1; D is uncertain. Germline CDR1 is WNHNN and CDR2 is SYGVQD (reference sequence). The CDR3 totals 15 residues. Trimming stripped 5 bases from V and 4 bases from J, with 15 bases between. DNA for the CDR3: TGCGCCAGCAGTAGAGCTGAAAGTGATTACAATGAGCAGTTCTTC. Translation: CASSRAESDYNEQFF.

A few counts support this clonotype. The CDR3 region has the DNA TGTGCCAGCAGCTTTTTCAGCACAGATACGCAGTATTTT. Translated, it gives CASSFFSTDTQYF. The rearrangement links TRBV7-9 to TRBJ2-3; D remains ambiguous. From germline, CDR1 is SEHNR and CDR2 FQNEAQ (reference sequence). The CDR3 sequence is 13 residues long. The ends were cut back, 3 bases at V and 0 bases at J, with 4 bases in the middle.

This sequence joins TRBV7-6 and TRBJ2-4; 8 bases match TRBD1. The J call may be mistaken, given a closer DNA end match to TRBJ2-5. Per germline, CDR1 SGHVS and CDR2 FNYEAQ. CDR3 size: 15 residues. For the CDR3, the DNA is TGTGCCAGCAGCGCCCGCGCGACAGGGGTGGAGACCCAGTACTTC. Translating it yields CASSARATGVETQYF.

The rearrangement joins TRBV7-2 to TRBJ1-2, with 7 nucleotides matching TRBD1. Germline V CDR1 and CDR2: SGHTA, FQGNSA. With V trimmed by 1 base and J by 8 bases, 7 bases remained unmatched. The CDR3 has 14 residues. The CDR3 region is CASSLEEGAAGYTF. The CDR3 coding sequence is TGTGCCAGCAGCTTAGAGGAGGGGGCGGCGGGCTACACCTTC.

Here the CDR3 DNA reads TGTGCCAGCAGTACCGGGGCAGATACGCAGTATTTT. It specifies CASSTGADTQYF. The chain recombines TRBV6-1 with TRBJ2-3; D possibly corresponds to TRBD2 (5 bases). CDR3 size: 12 residues. Deletions cut 5 bases from V and 4 bases from J, with 7 bases between. The germline gives CDR1 MNHNS, CDR2 SASEGT.

The sample holds a few counts of this clonotype. This rearrangement joins TRBV7-2 to TRBJ2-1; 13 bases match TRBD2. The CDR3 has 15 amino acids. V was pared by 5 bases and J by 7 bases, with 5 bases of the junction left unmatched. Germline V gene lookup returns CDR1 SGHTA and CDR2 FQGNSA. The CDR3 is CASSPTSGGWNEQFF. The DNA for the CDR3 is TGTGCCAGCAGCCCGACTAGCGGGGGGTGGAATGAGCAGTTCTTC.

The DNA of the CDR3 is TGTGCCAGCAGTTACTCGCGTACTAGCGGGAGGGAGACCCAGTACTTC. It translates to CASSYSRTSGRETQYF. V gene TRBV6-5 combines with J gene TRBJ2-5, with TRBD2 matching over 12 bases. V lost 0 bases to trimming and J lost 5 bases; unmatched junction nucleotides: 4. The CDR3 sequence is 16 residues long. Germline V lookup: CDR1 MNHEY, CDR2 SVGAGI.

This chain joins TRBV7-2 and TRBJ2-1; D perhaps matches TRBD2 (5 bases). The J call is uncertain, as TRBJ2-7 better fits the DNA end. The CDR3 is made up of 15 amino acids. The germline gives CDR1 SGHTA, CDR2 FQGNSA. The DNA for the CDR3 is TGTGCCAGCAGCCCCGGGGTTCCCACTTGGGGCGAGCAGTACTTC. It codes for CASSPGVPTWGEQYF.

This chain connects TRBV27 to TRBJ2-5, with 7 bases fitting TRBD1. V shed 2 bases and J 11 bases; nucleotides not matched to a gene: 8. The germline V gene encodes CDR1 MNHEY and CDR2 SMNVEV (reference sequence). The CDR3 sequence is 13 residues long. As DNA, the CDR3 is TGTGCCAGCAGTTTAGACAGGGTGGGGGAGCAGTACTTC. Residues: CASSLDRVGEQYF.

By share, this clonotype ranks as medium-sized. This chain connects TRBV27 to TRBJ2-1, with no clear D. The CDR3 is 14 residues long. Trimming removed 6 bases at V and 7 bases at J, with 16 bases between. Germline assignment: CDR1 MNHEY and CDR2 SMNVEV (reference sequence). Written as DNA, the CDR3 is TGTGCCAGCAGCGTGCAAAGGAATCGGAATGAGCAGTTCTTC. The encoded protein is CASSVQRNRNEQFF.

The CDR3: CASSSVGNQFF. The CDR3 bases are TGTGCCAGCAGTTCGGTCGGAAATCAGTTCTTC. V gene TRBV6-9 combines with J gene TRBJ2-1; D not certain. Germline CDR1 MNHGY, CDR2 SVAAGI. V shed 4 bases and J shed 13 bases, with 11 bases lying between them. The CDR3 contains 11 residues.

This clonotype was found a few times. V and J are TRBV6-1 and TRBJ2-3; D gene uncertain. Trimming removed 6 bases from V and 4 bases from J, with 8 bases in between. The CDR3 has 12 amino acids. Germline V gene sequence: CDR1 MNHNS, CDR2 SASEGT. As DNA, the CDR3 is TGTGCCAGCAGGTCCCCTGCAGATACGCAGTATTTT. Translation gives CASRSPADTQYF.

By share, this clonotype ranks as medium-sized. V and J are TRBV7-2 and TRBJ2-1, with D unclear. This CDR3 has 11 residues. Trimming took 2 bases from V and 10 from J, leaving 6 bases between them. Germline V CDR1 and CDR2: SGHTA, FQGNSA. CDR3 protein: CASSLLNEQFF. The CDR3 region has the DNA TGTGCCAGCAGCTTATTGAACGAGCAGTTCTTC.

In its sample, this clonotype was seen a few times. The chain combines TRBV12-3 or TRBV12-4 with TRBJ2-5; D is perhaps TRBD2 (6 bases). The J call may be wrong; the DNA end is better matched by TRBJ2-7. The CDR3 sequence is 12 residues long. In nucleotides, the CDR3 is TGTGCCAGCAGAGGAGGGAGCTACGAGCAGTACTTC. This encodes CASRGGSYEQYF.